One sample yielded the 20 T cell receptor beta chains listed below, sequenced in a study of PD-L1 blockade in urothelial cancer. The repertoire was sequenced with immunoSEQ multiplex PCR; TCRdb's copy has only in-frame clones and lacks some. The sample has tens of thousands of clones; approximately 81% are singletons. The time point was: pretreatment peripheral blood. The sample consisted of PBMCs, taken around atezolizumab (anti-PD-L1) treatment. The receptors shown here come from a man between 70 and 80 years old with urothelial cancer.

This clone was recorded once. J is TRBJ1-2 and V is TRBV14; tentatively, D is TRBD1 (6 bases). The CDR3 is 15 residues long. V shed 1 base and J shed 3 bases, with 12 bases lying between them. CDR1 and CDR2 from the germline V gene are SGHDN and FVKESK. CDR3: CASSQGPGEDYGYTF. CDR3 DNA: TGTGCCAGCAGCCAAGGGCCAGGGGAAGACTATGGCTACACCTTC.

This clone was recorded only once. This sample includes further DNA sequences coding for the same CDR3. V and J are TRBV4-1 and TRBJ2-7, with 7 bases identical to TRBD2. The CDR3 totals 14 residues. J lost 3 bases, V lost 0 bases, and 2 bases had no gene match. The germline gives CDR1 MGHRA, CDR2 YSYEKL. This CDR3 reads CASSQEAGVYEQYF. In DNA form, the CDR3 reads TGCGCCAGCAGCCAAGAGGCGGGGGTCTACGAGCAGTACTTC.

The chain joins TRBV6-1 to TRBJ1-1, with D uncertain. This CDR3 has 13 amino acids. Trimming shortened V by 1 base and J by 5 bases, and 8 bases separated the two germline ends. Germline values: CDR1 MNHNS, CDR2 SASEGT. The CDR3 reads CASSEGRGTEAFF. CDR3 sequence (DNA): TGTGCCAGCAGTGAAGGGAGAGGGACTGAAGCTTTCTTT.

The genes are TRBV9 and TRBJ2-7, with 7 bases identical to TRBD1. Germline V gives CDR1 SGDLS, CDR2 YYNGEE. CDR3 size: 15 residues. V lost 0 bases, J lost 7 bases, and 10 bases stayed unmatched. CDR3 nucleotide sequence: TGTGCCAGCAGCGTAGGGGACAGAGCCTACCGGGAGCAGTACTTC. Its protein product is CASSVGDRAYREQYF.

CDR3 nucleotides: TGCGCCAGCAGCCCGGGACTAGCGGGAGGGGAGACCCAGTACTTC. Translated: CASSPGLAGGETQYF. The V call is TRBV5-1, the J call TRBJ2-5, with 16 bases fitting TRBD2. The germline V gene has CDR1 SGHRS and CDR2 YFSETQ. The V segment lost 4 bases and the J segment 5 bases; nucleotides outside the gene matches: 2. The CDR3 runs 15 residues. Complete variable domain (other parts from reference TRBV5-1 and TRBJ2-5): KAGVTQTPRYLIKTRGQQVTLSCSPISGHRSVSWYQQTPGQGLQFLFEYFSETQRNKGNFPGRFSGRQFSNSRSEMNVSTLELGDSALYLCASSPGLAGGETQYFGPGTRLLVL.

The rearrangement links TRBV21-1 to TRBJ2-2; the table calls TRBD1, which could not be checked here. TRBV21-1 is a recognized pseudogene. The CDR3 is made up of 17 amino acids. The CDR3 DNA reads as TGTGCCAGCAGCAAAGCTGAGCCAGGGGGGAGAACCGGGGAGCTGTTTTTT. Residues: CASSKAEPGGRTGELFF.

This clone was seen more than once but under ten times. V is TRBV7-6 and J is TRBJ1-1; D possibly corresponds to TRBD1 (6 bases). Germline V gene sequence: CDR1 SGHVS, CDR2 FNYEAQ. V was shortened by 4 bases and J by 0 bases, with 12 bases between the two germline ends. The CDR3 is 15 residues long. CDR3 loop: CASSSLQGLNTEAFF. The CDR3 DNA reads TGTGCCAGCAGCTCCCTACAGGGACTGAACACTGAAGCTTTCTTT. The whole variable domain, filled in from reference TRBV7-6 and TRBJ1-1, reads GAGVSQSPRYKVTKRGQDVALRCDPISGHVSLYWYRQALGQGPEFLTYFNYEAQQDKSGLPNDRFSAERPEGSISTLTIQRTEQRDSAMYRCASSSLQGLNTEAFFGQGTRLTVV.

This clone was observed a few times. The chain joins TRBV18 to TRBJ2-1, with a weak D call TRBD1 (6 bases). V lost 2 bases, J lost 5 bases, and 13 bases lay in between. Per the germline V gene, CDR1 is KGHSH and CDR2 is LQKENI. The CDR3 extends over 15 amino acids. CDR3 sequence (DNA): TGTGCCAGCTCACCAGGACAGCATCTTAACAATGAGCAGTTCTTC. Translating gives CASSPGQHLNNEQFF.

The chain is built from TRBV5-1 and TRBJ2-1, with 10 bases that match TRBD2. Germline V lookup: CDR1 SGHRS, CDR2 YFSETQ. The CDR3 contains 16 residues. The V segment lost 4 bases and the J segment 7 bases; nucleotides outside the gene matches: 11. The CDR3 here is CASSPGGLAVPNEQFF. DNA of the CDR3: TGCGCCAGCAGCCCTGGAGGACTAGCGGTGCCGAATGAGCAGTTCTTC. The variable domain in full, with the rest retrieved from reference TRBV5-1 and TRBJ2-1, is KAGVTQTPRYLIKTRGQQVTLSCSPISGHRSVSWYQQTPGQGLQFLFEYFSETQRNKGNFPGRFSGRQFSNSRSEMNVSTLELGDSALYLCASSPGGLAVPNEQFFGPGTRLTVL.

The rearrangement uses TRBV7-6 and TRBJ1-2, with 7 bases matching TRBD1. V shed 5 bases, J shed 4 bases, and the junction held 13 bases outside the gene matches. The CDR3 sequence is 16 residues long. CDR1 is SGHVS, CDR2 FNYEAQ, per germline. This CDR3 is CASSATNTGTAYGYTF. The CDR3 region has the DNA TGTGCCAGCAGCGCAACGAACACCGGGACAGCCTATGGCTACACCTTC.

The chain carries TRBV6-6 and TRBJ2-7; weak D call: TRBD1 (5 bases). Trimming removed 4 bases at V and 3 bases at J, with 13 bases between. The CDR3 runs 14 residues. Germline-derived CDR1 and CDR2 are MNHNY and SVGAGI (reference sequence). The CDR3 coding sequence is TGTGCCAGCAGTTGGGGCTTGGTCCTCTACGAGCAGTACTTC. Protein product: CASSWGLVLYEQYF.

The J gene is TRBJ2-1, the V gene TRBV7-2; 10 nucleotides line up with TRBD2. CDR1 is SGHTA and CDR2 is FQGNSA in the germline V gene. This CDR3 is built from 15 residues. The V gene end was trimmed by 7 bases and the J gene end by 4 bases; junction bases not matched to a gene: 7. CDR3 nucleotides: TGTGCCAGCACCCAGCGGGGGGGCCGGTACAATGAGCAGTTCTTC. Protein: CASTQRGGRYNEQFF.

This chain links TRBV9 with TRBJ2-1; 13 bases agree with TRBD2. The CDR3 consists of 16 residues. Per the germline V gene, CDR1 is SGDLS and CDR2 is YYNGEE. Losses at the gene ends were 4 bases for V and 10 bases for J; bases not matched to a gene: 11. CDR3 DNA sequence: TGTGCCAGCAGCCTCAGACTAGCGGGGGGATTGATGGAGCAGTTCTTC. This gives the protein CASSLRLAGGLMEQFF.

The V call is TRBV9, the J call TRBJ1-3; D gene uncertain. V lost 0 bases to trimming and J lost 2 bases, with 9 bases between them. Per germline, CDR1 SGDLS and CDR2 YYNGEE. CDR3 length: 15 residues. CDR3 loop: CASSVAGEAGNTIYF. The CDR3 nucleotides read TGTGCCAGCAGCGTAGCCGGGGAGGCTGGAAACACCATATATTTT.

As DNA, the CDR3 is TGTGCCAGCAATGGACAGGGGAACTCACCCCTCCACTTT. Its translation: CASNGQGNSPLHF. The chain uses TRBV5-6 and TRBJ1-6, with 9 bases that match TRBD1. The V gene end was trimmed by 6 bases and the J gene end by 10 bases; junction bases not matched to a gene: 5. The CDR3 is 13 residues long. In germline, CDR1 is SGHDT, CDR2 YYEEEE. Full variable domain (missing parts from reference TRBV5-6 and TRBJ1-6): DAGVTQSPTHLIKTRGQQVTLRCSPKSGHDTVSWYQQALGQGPQFIFQYYEEEERQRGNFPDRFSGHQFPNYSSELNVNALLLGDSALYLCASNGQGNSPLHFGNGTRLTVT.

This chain uses TRBV19 with TRBJ2-7, with D maybe TRBD2 (6 bases). Germline CDR1 is LNHDA and CDR2 is SQIVND (reference sequence). The CDR3 is made up of 12 amino acids. V dropped 7 bases and J dropped 1 base, with 8 bases sitting between them. The CDR3 loop reads CASMEGSYEQYF. The CDR3 DNA sequence: TGTGCCAGTATGGAGGGATCCTACGAGCAGTACTTC.

This clone came up once. The chain recombines TRBV7-2 with TRBJ1-2; TRBD1 agrees at 7 bases. The CDR3 runs to 15 residues. Germline V CDR1 and CDR2: SGHTA, FQGNSA. V shed 5 bases, J shed 1 base, and the junction held 7 bases outside the gene matches. The CDR3 region has the DNA TGTGCCAGCAGCCCCGGGACAGCCCTTAACTATGGCTACACCTTC. Translation gives CASSPGTALNYGYTF.

V and J are TRBV5-5 and TRBJ2-1; 11 bases are a match to TRBD1. CDR1 and CDR2 (germline): SGHKS, YYEKEE (reference sequence). J gave up 8 bases and V 4 bases, and 11 bases lay outside the gene matches. The CDR3 is 16 amino acids. The CDR3 nucleotides are TGTGCCAGCAGCCCCGTGCCGGGACAGGGGGGTGATGAGCAGTTCTTC. Translated, it gives CASSPVPGQGGDEQFF.

This clone has more than one count but fewer than ten. The V gene is TRBV6-5, the J gene TRBJ2-7; D may be TRBD2 (5 bases). CDR3 length: 16 residues. Germline V gene data show CDR1 as MNHEY and CDR2 as SVGAGI. V lost 2 bases and J lost 0, with 14 bases in between. The CDR3, as DNA: TGTGCCAGCAGTTACGCCGCGGGCTATAGCTCCTACGAGCAGTACTTC. This encodes CASSYAAGYSSYEQYF.

The genes are TRBV18 and TRBJ2-4; D is perhaps TRBD1 (6 bases). V lost 2 bases and J lost 1, with 12 bases in between. Looked up from germline, CDR1 is KGHSH and CDR2 is LQKENI. This CDR3 spans 16 amino acids. This CDR3 reads CASSPVGTLAKNIQYF. CDR3 DNA: TGTGCCAGCTCACCAGTAGGGACATTGGCCAAAAACATTCAGTACTTC.